A single sample gave rise to the 18 T cell receptor beta chains below, sequenced in a study of CXCR3-negative and CXCR3-positive naive CD8 T cells. Study results and limitations: TRB CDR3s of CXCR3-positive naive cells were more hydrophobic than those of CXCR3-negative naive cells.

The antigens these receptors bind are not known. It was by 5' RACE with UMI labels that the TRB cDNA libraries were prepared. TCRdb re-analyzed the 5' RACE reads; it lists each CDR3 protein once, without DNA. The sample table includes approximately 100,000 distinct CDR3 sequences. The material sequenced was naive CXCR3+ CD8+ T cells from blood. Subset reported: CD45RO-CCR7+CD27+CD95- naive CD8+ T cells expressing CXCR3 (TNR3+). These receptors all stem from a human donor in good health. Some clones in this sample may be carry-over from other donors' samples.

This CDR3 reads CASSSGTGQTGELFF. This chain links TRBV9 with TRBJ2-2; TCRdb selects TRBD1, and the lack of DNA leaves this call unchecked. Germline-derived CDR1 and CDR2 are SGDLS and YYNGEE. CDR3 length: 15 residues.

The chain links TRBV6-5 to TRBJ2-4; TCRdb indicates TRBD2, and absent DNA this call remains unverified. CDR1 MNHEY and CDR2 SVGAGI come from the germline V gene. The CDR3 extends over 11 amino acids. CDR3 sequence: CASSLQNIQYF.

V usage is TRBV7-2 and J usage is TRBJ2-3; lacking DNA, the TRBD1 call made by TCRdb goes unchecked. The CDR3 sequence is 14 residues long. CDR1 is SGHTA, CDR2 FQGNSA, per germline. The CDR3: CASSLAPVPDTQYF.

The V call is TRBV29-1, the J call TRBJ2-7; without DNA, the TCRdb call of TRBD1 cannot be checked. The CDR3 is 12 amino acids. Germline loops: CDR1 SQVTM, CDR2 ANQGSEA. This CDR3 reads CSVLGENYEQYF.

CDR3 protein: CASSQGLAAITDTQYF. J is TRBJ2-3 and V is TRBV4-1; checking the TCRdb D call of TRBD2 is not possible without DNA. This CDR3 region has 16 residues. Germline V CDR1 and CDR2: MGHRA, YSYEKL.

The genes are TRBV20-1 and TRBJ2-5; TCRdb's D call, TRBD1, is unchecked because there is no DNA. Germline CDR1 DFQATT, CDR2 SNEGSKA (reference sequence). This CDR3 has 13 residues. The CDR3 loop is CSARERRAETQYF.

The chain has TRBV12-5 and TRBJ2-2; TCRdb reports TRBD1, a call that lacks DNA to check it against. CDR3 length: 14 amino acids. CDR1 is LGHNT, CDR2 FRNRAP, per germline. CDR3 protein: CASGLGVGTGELFF.

CDR3 region: CASIGGAQPDTQYF. The rearrangement uses TRBV27 and TRBJ2-3; TCRdb lists TRBD2, though no DNA is available to test this call. Germline loops: CDR1 MNHEY, CDR2 SMNVEV (reference sequence). This CDR3 is 14 amino acids long.

CDR3 residues: CASSLGVYGYTF. V usage is TRBV7-9 and J usage is TRBJ1-2. This CDR3 has 12 amino acids. Germline loops: CDR1 SEHNR, CDR2 FQNEAQ (reference sequence).

V usage is TRBV19 and J usage is TRBJ2-7; absent DNA, TCRdb's TRBD2 call cannot be checked. Germline CDR1 is LNHDA and CDR2 is SQIVND (reference sequence). The CDR3 has 15 residues. The CDR3 sequence is CASSIGSGGLYEQYF.

The chain employs TRBV20-1 and TRBJ1-1. The germline CDR1 and CDR2 sequences are DFQATT and SNEGSKA (reference sequence). There are 12 residues in the CDR3. The CDR3: CSARTENTEAFF.

The chain uses TRBV23-1 and TRBJ2-5; without DNA, the TCRdb call of TRBD1 cannot be checked. TRBV23-1 qualifies as an ORF whose function is uncertain. This CDR3 has 18 residues. The chain's CDR3 is CASSQLGSGTGWEETQYF.

The rearrangement uses TRBV28 and TRBJ1-2; the TCRdb D gene call, TRBD1, has no DNA to confirm it. This CDR3 is 17 amino acids long. Germline CDR1 MDHEN, CDR2 SYDVKM. CDR3 in amino acids: CASSSLASGGANYGYTF.

This chain connects TRBV20-1 to TRBJ2-4; TCRdb selects TRBD1, and the lack of DNA leaves this call unchecked. The CDR3 is made up of 16 amino acids. From germline, CDR1 is DFQATT and CDR2 SNEGSKA (reference sequence). CDR3 in amino acids: CSARGYAGEAKNIQYF.

The chain recombines TRBV20-1 with TRBJ2-5; TCRdb picks TRBD2, but there is no DNA to check that call. CDR1 and CDR2 from the germline V gene are DFQATT and SNEGSKA (reference sequence). The CDR3 has 16 amino acids. This chain's CDR3 is CSGRALSGGDQETQYF.

This chain uses TRBV12-3 or TRBV12-4 with TRBJ1-5; the D call from TCRdb, TRBD1, cannot be confirmed without DNA. CDR3 size: 15 residues. The CDR3 loop is CASSYQGLGNQPQHF.

V is TRBV28 and J is TRBJ2-7; the TRBD1 assignment by TCRdb is unverifiable without DNA. CDR3 size: 13 residues. From germline, CDR1 is MDHEN and CDR2 SYDVKM. The CDR3 loop is CASRPTGGVEQYF.

The chain is built from TRBV19 and TRBJ2-5. Germline-derived CDR1 and CDR2 are LNHDA and SQIVND (reference sequence). This CDR3 is 14 amino acids long. The CDR3 spells CASSSRLEWETQYF.